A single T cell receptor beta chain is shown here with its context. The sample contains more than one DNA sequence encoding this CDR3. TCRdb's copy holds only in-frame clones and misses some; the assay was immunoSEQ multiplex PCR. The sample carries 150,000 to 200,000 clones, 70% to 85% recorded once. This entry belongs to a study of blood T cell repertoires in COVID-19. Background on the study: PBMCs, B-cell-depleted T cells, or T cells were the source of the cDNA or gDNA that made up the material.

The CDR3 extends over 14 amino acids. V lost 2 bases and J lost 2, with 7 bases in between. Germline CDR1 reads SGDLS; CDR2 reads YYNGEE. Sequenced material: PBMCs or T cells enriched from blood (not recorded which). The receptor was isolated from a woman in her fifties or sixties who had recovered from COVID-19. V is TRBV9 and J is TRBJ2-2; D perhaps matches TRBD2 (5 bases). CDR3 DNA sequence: TGTGCCAGCAGCGTTGCGGGTAACACCGGGGAGCTGTTTTTT. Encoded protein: CASSVAGNTGELFF. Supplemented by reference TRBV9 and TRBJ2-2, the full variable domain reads DSGVTQTPKHLITATGQRVTLRCSPRSGDLSVYWYQQSLDQGLQFLIQYYNGEERAKGNILERFSAQQFPDLHSELNLSSLELGDSALYFCASSVAGNTGELFFGEGSRLTVL.